These 4 T cell receptor beta chains originate from one sample sequenced in a study of control samples from healthy donors and cancer patients. TCRdb keeps only in-frame clones here, not all; method: immunoSEQ multiplex PCR. The sample holds approximately 130,000 clones, about 89% seen once. What was sequenced was blood. The receptor set was obtained from a man between 45 and 60 years old in good health.

V and J are TRBV4-2 and TRBJ1-2, with a weak D call TRBD1 (6 bases). This CDR3 region has 14 residues. Germline CDR1 LGHNA, CDR2 YNFKEQ. Between the trimmed V and J ends, which lost 1 base and 4 bases, there was a span of 10 bases. DNA for the CDR3: TGTGCCAGCAGCCAAGCCAGGGGTTCCTATGGCTACACCTTC. This codes for CASSQARGSYGYTF.

This chain connects TRBV3-1 (or the pseudogene TRBV3-2) to TRBJ1-5; D remains unclear. Trimming pared 2 bases from V and 5 bases from J, leaving 10 bases between. The CDR3 runs 14 residues. Germline CDR1 LGHDT, CDR2 YNNKEL (reference sequence). This CDR3 reads CASSQFLTDQPQHF. The CDR3, as DNA: TGTGCCAGCAGCCAATTTCTTACCGATCAGCCCCAGCATTTT.

The V call is TRBV3-1 (or the pseudogene TRBV3-2), the J call TRBJ2-5, with 7 bases fitting TRBD2. CDR3 length equals 17 residues. CDR1 and CDR2 (germline): LGHDT, YNNKEL (reference sequence). After removal of 0 bases from V and 4 bases from J, the junction contained 11 bases not matched to a gene. This chain's CDR3 is CASSQDRTLPGGETQYF. The CDR3 bases are TGTGCCAGCAGCCAAGATCGGACCCTACCGGGAGGAGAGACCCAGTACTTC.

V is TRBV3-1 (or the pseudogene TRBV3-2) and J is TRBJ2-5; 8 nucleotides match TRBD2. V lost 4 bases to trimming and J lost 5 bases; unmatched junction nucleotides: 15. The CDR3 runs 17 residues. Germline loops: CDR1 LGHDT, CDR2 YNNKEL (reference sequence). The CDR3 spells CASSLYLGSGGMETQYF. CDR3 in DNA: TGTGCCAGCAGCCTCTATTTAGGGAGCGGGGGAATGGAGACCCAGTACTTC.